These T cell receptor beta chains were read from a single sample in a study of T cells after yellow fever vaccination. TCRdb passed the 5' RACE reads through MiXCR, listing each CDR3 protein once. The table lists 250,000 to 300,000 distinct CDR3 sequences, roughly 13% of them singletons, with about 0.51% in the top ten. Sequences were derived from CD4+ T cells sorted from PBMCs, sampled 45 days after the yellow fever booster vaccination. These receptors were obtained from a man aged 25 to 45 who received the YFV17D yellow fever vaccine. Each CDR3 is given with its conserved first and last residue.

>11|TRBV6-2/TRBV6-3|TRBJ1-1
CASQQGQEAFF
>13|TRBV7-2|TRBJ1-5
CASSPRKDQPQHF
>15|TRBV12-3/TRBV12-4|TRBJ2-1
CASNYGTGNHNEQFF
>17|TRBV20-1|TRBJ2-3
CSAEDRGLRLSTDTQYF
>14|TRBV5-1|TRBJ2-7
CASSLNPKDYEQYF
>12|TRBV5-4|TRBJ2-5
CASSTALETQYF
>12|TRBV20-1|TRBJ1-1
CSRAGGHTEAFF
>12|TRBV12-3/TRBV12-4|TRBJ2-2
CASSRYAGELFF
>13|TRBV12-3/TRBV12-4|TRBJ2-5
CASSLGPLETQYF
>15|TRBV5-1|TRBJ2-1
CASSFAGEAYNEQFF
>22|TRBV5-1|TRBJ2-1
CASSLPTRDRGTSGSTYNEQFF
>16|TRBV12-3/TRBV12-4|TRBJ2-6
CASSSPPLSGANVLTF
>13|TRBV20-1|TRBJ2-4
CSASDLAKNIQYF
>16|TRBV14|TRBJ2-5
CASSRPGGNSGETQYF
>14|TRBV18|TRBJ2-5
CASLDISRSETQYF
>14|TRBV5-1|TRBJ2-2
CASSGTEYTGELFF
>14|TRBV2|TRBJ2-3
CASSEVSSTDTQYF
>13|TRBV27|TRBJ2-5
CASSQRSEGRRYF
>17|TRBV7-8|TRBJ2-6
CASSFPRRFSGANVLTF
>15|TRBV7-3|TRBJ2-1
CASSLTLGGVNEQFF
>15|TRBV6-5|TRBJ2-1
CASSYSWDGVGEQFF
>15|TRBV7-2|TRBJ2-3
CASSLPGGRADTQYF
>13|TRBV5-1|TRBJ2-7
CASSPGTSGEQYF
>13|TRBV5-1|TRBJ2-3
CASSSETPDTQYF
>17|TRBV20-1|TRBJ2-1
CSARWLSSGRADNEQFF
>16|TRBV27|TRBJ2-2
CASRGTGQGNTGELFF
>15|TRBV20-1|TRBJ2-1
CSARDFLGSYNEQFF
>9|TRBV27|TRBJ2-3
CGHTDTQYF
>15|TRBV5-4|TRBJ2-5
CASSSRTSGQETQYF
>13|TRBV15|TRBJ2-3
CATSRRSTDTQYF
>11|TRBV6-2/TRBV6-3|TRBJ2-2
CASGSGGELFF
>16|TRBV20-1|TRBJ2-6
CSASLPIRPGANVLTF